The next 23 T cell receptor beta chains were all read from a single sample in a study of cytomegalovirus exposure and HLA in healthy donors. This PCR relied on a set of 60 Vbeta primers and 13 Jbeta primers. The table came from immunoSEQ multiplex PCR; TCRdb's copy has only in-frame clones and leaves some out. The sample includes 200,000 to 250,000 clones, around 83% of them seen just once. The source material was PBMCs. These receptors originate from a woman between 40 and 50 years old in good health and CMV-seronegative.

V gene TRBV27 combines with J gene TRBJ2-7, with 11 bases that match TRBD2. This CDR3 comprises 14 residues. Germline CDR1 reads MNHEY; CDR2 reads SMNVEV (reference sequence). J was trimmed by 6 bases and V by 6 bases; bases with no gene match: 7. The CDR3 is CASRGLGLAGEQYF. Here the CDR3 DNA reads TGTGCCAGCAGAGGCTTAGGACTAGCGGGCGAGCAGTACTTC.

This rearrangement joins TRBV19 to TRBJ1-1, with 9 bases aligning to TRBD1. Per the germline V gene, CDR1 is LNHDA and CDR2 is SQIVND (reference sequence). This CDR3 spans 14 amino acids. Trimming at V came to 3 bases and at J to 8 bases, leaving 7 bases not matched to a gene. The CDR3 DNA sequence: TGTGCCAGTAGTATTGGCCGAGGGACAGGGGAAGCTTTCTTT. Translation: CASSIGRGTGEAFF.

The chain carries TRBV13 and TRBJ2-1, with D tentatively TRBD1 (5 bases). The CDR3 has 13 amino acids. CDR1 PRHDT and CDR2 FYEKMQ come from the germline V gene (reference sequence). With 6 bases removed from V and 9 bases from J, the gap between germline ends came to 15 bases. DNA for the CDR3: TGTGCCAGCAGACCTGACAGTGCCCGTGAGCAGTTCTTC. This translates into CASRPDSAREQFF.

The V gene is TRBV10-3, the J gene TRBJ2-2; D may be TRBD1 (5 bases). The CDR3 extends over 15 amino acids. V shed 3 bases and J shed 3 bases, with 11 bases lying between them. The germline V gene encodes CDR1 ENHRY and CDR2 SYGVKD. The CDR3 coding sequence is TGTGCCATCAGTGAATCACAGGCCTACACCGGGGAGCTGTTTTTT. Translating gives CAISESQAYTGELFF.

This clone showed up just once. The chain is built from TRBV9 and TRBJ2-5, with D tentatively TRBD2 (7 bases). Near its end, the DNA agrees better with TRBJ2-7, so the J call may be wrong. CDR1 and CDR2 (germline): SGDLS, YYNGEE. The CDR3 totals 17 residues. The chain's CDR3 is CASSIPPVGGASYEQYF. The DNA for the CDR3 is TGTGCCAGCAGCATCCCCCCCGTGGGGGGGGCCTCCTACGAGCAGTACTTC.

The J gene is TRBJ2-5, the V gene TRBV11-2, with D unclear. The CDR3 runs to 14 residues. From germline, CDR1 is SGHAT and CDR2 FQNNGV. V was clipped by 2 bases and J by 5 bases, with 12 bases between them. The CDR3 region has the DNA TGTGCCAGCAGCTTAATGACTGGTCGGGAGACCCAGTACTTC. Translation: CASSLMTGRETQYF.

The chain employs TRBV10-3 and TRBJ1-1; 10 nucleotides match TRBD1. Trimming cost V 6 bases and J 1 base; bases outside gene matches: 5. CDR3 length: 15 amino acids. CDR1 and CDR2 (germline): ENHRY, SYGVKD. CDR3 bases: TGTGCCATCAGAGAGACAGGGGGCGGGAACACTGAAGCTTTCTTT. Encoded protein: CAIRETGGGNTEAFF.

This sequence joins TRBV27 and TRBJ1-2, with 9 positions matching TRBD1. The V gene's germline CDR1 is MNHEY and CDR2 SMNVEV (reference sequence). V was clipped by 7 bases and J by 5 bases; unmatched bases: 8. The CDR3 has 14 amino acids. CDR3 protein: CASKLDRGEYGYTF. CDR3 DNA: TGTGCCAGCAAATTAGACAGGGGGGAGTATGGCTACACCTTC.

The chain has TRBV18 and TRBJ1-4, with D unclear. CDR1 and CDR2 from the germline V gene are KGHSH and LQKENI. V was pared by 3 bases and J by 13 bases, with 12 bases between. The CDR3 length is 12 residues. CDR3 residues: CASSPLASGLFF. CDR3 bases: TGTGCCAGCTCACCCCTCGCCAGTGGACTGTTTTTT. Based on the CDR3 plus reference TRBV18 and TRBJ1-4, the full variable domain is NAGVMQNPRHLVRRRGQEARLRCSPMKGHSHVYWYRQLPEEGLKFMVYLQKENIIDESGMPKERFSAEFPKEGPSILRIQQVVRGDSAAYFCASSPLASGLFFGSGTQLSVL.

J is TRBJ2-2 and V is TRBV27; maybe TRBD2 (5 bases). The V and J ends lost 3 bases and 0 bases respectively, with 8 bases between them. The CDR3 is 15 amino acids. Germline V lookup: CDR1 MNHEY, CDR2 SMNVEV (reference sequence). The CDR3 loop reads CASSFSGTNTGELFF. DNA of the CDR3: TGTGCCAGCAGTTTCTCGGGAACGAACACCGGGGAGCTGTTTTTT.

The rearrangement links TRBV27 to TRBJ2-1; 9 bases align to TRBD2. V was pared by 2 bases and J by 7 bases, with 6 bases of the junction left unmatched. The CDR3 is 15 residues long. Germline CDR1 MNHEY, CDR2 SMNVEV (reference sequence). The CDR3 is CASSLRTSAHNEQFF. CDR3 bases: TGTGCCAGCAGTTTACGGACTAGCGCCCATAATGAGCAGTTCTTC.

This clone was counted once. V gene TRBV23-1 combines with J gene TRBJ2-1; 8 bases line up with TRBD1. TRBV23-1 is labeled an ORF, and its function is uncertain. Trimming cost V 2 bases and J 10 bases; bases outside gene matches: 16. CDR3 size: 17 residues. The CDR3 is CASSQAYPGQESWEQFF. For the CDR3, the DNA is TGCGCCAGCAGTCAAGCATACCCGGGACAGGAATCTTGGGAGCAGTTCTTC.

The chain recombines TRBV2 with TRBJ1-1; the D gene is possibly TRBD1 (6 bases). The germline V gene has CDR1 SNHLY and CDR2 FYNNEI. V lost 8 bases and J 0 bases, leaving 13 bases between the germline ends. This CDR3 has 14 residues. The CDR3 region is CASGYRGMNTEAFF. CDR3 coding DNA: TGTGCCAGCGGTTATAGGGGGATGAACACTGAAGCTTTCTTT.

The V and J genes are TRBV9 and TRBJ1-1; D gene uncertain. Per the germline V gene, CDR1 is SGDLS and CDR2 is YYNGEE. Trimming removed 0 bases at V and 3 bases at J, with 9 bases between. This CDR3 contains 14 residues. CDR3 region: CASSVGPGDTEAFF. For the CDR3, the DNA is TGTGCCAGCAGCGTAGGTCCCGGGGACACTGAAGCTTTCTTT.

This rearrangement joins TRBV6-5 to TRBJ2-2, with D perhaps TRBD1 (5 bases). Germline values: CDR1 MNHEY, CDR2 SVGAGI. Trimming cost V 0 bases and J 4 bases, with 12 bases left between them. This CDR3 has 16 amino acids. In nucleotides, the CDR3 is TGTGCCAGCAGTTACTCTCGGCAGGGCCTCACCGGGGAGCTGTTTTTT. Translated: CASSYSRQGLTGELFF.

CDR3 nucleotide sequence: TGTGCCATCAGTGCGACTAGCGGCTCCTACGAGCAGTACTTC. Translated, it gives CAISATSGSYEQYF. The chain uses TRBV10-3 and TRBJ2-7; 9 bases align to TRBD2. The CDR3 totals 14 residues. With 4 bases clipped from V and 0 bases from J, the junction kept 1 base outside the gene matches. The germline CDR1 and CDR2 sequences are ENHRY and SYGVKD.

This clone has only one observation. The chain recombines TRBV30 with TRBJ1-3; D is unclear. The V and J ends lost 8 bases and 3 bases respectively, with 20 bases between them. Germline values: CDR1 GTSNPN, CDR2 SVGIG (reference sequence). This CDR3 region has 15 residues. This chain's CDR3 is CARERKSGFGNTIYF. Here the CDR3 DNA reads TGTGCCCGGGAGAGAAAAAGCGGATTTGGAAACACCATATATTTT.

This chain joins TRBV18 and TRBJ1-1; no clear D. This CDR3 region has 15 residues. Trimming pared 3 bases from V and 4 bases from J, leaving 15 bases between. Germline CDR1 is KGHSH and CDR2 is LQKENI. The chain's CDR3 is CASSPADNRGTEAFF. In DNA, the CDR3 is TGTGCCAGCTCACCTGCAGACAATCGGGGCACTGAAGCTTTCTTT.

The V gene is TRBV7-3, the J gene TRBJ2-1; 9 positions match TRBD1. The CDR3 has 15 residues. Per germline, CDR1 SGHTA and CDR2 FQGTGA. The V and J ends lost 5 bases and 7 bases, in that order; junction bases with no gene match: 9. DNA of the CDR3: TGTGCCAGCAGCCATCCGGGACAGGGACTAAATGAGCAGTTCTTC. This sequence encodes CASSHPGQGLNEQFF.

This clone was detected only a few times. The chain joins TRBV7-9 to TRBJ1-5; D possibly corresponds to TRBD1 (5 bases). CDR1 and CDR2 (germline): SEHNR, FQNEAQ (reference sequence). The CDR3 has 16 amino acids. Between the trimmed V and J ends, which lost 5 bases and 4 bases, there was a span of 18 bases. The CDR3 here is CASSPLGQGKNQPQHF. CDR3 nucleotides: TGTGCCAGCAGCCCGCTGGGGCAGGGAAAAAATCAGCCCCAGCATTTT.

This clone was counted once. The chain carries TRBV28 and TRBJ1-1; D remains unclear. V was cut by 7 bases and J by 2 bases, with 5 bases left in between. This CDR3 is 11 amino acids long. From germline, CDR1 is MDHEN and CDR2 SYDVKM. Here the CDR3 DNA reads TGTGCCAGCATATCTAACACTGAAGCTTTCTTT. Its protein is CASISNTEAFF.

The CDR3 DNA sequence: TGTGCCAGCAGCGAGCGACTAGCGGGAGCAGGCTACAATGAGCAGTTCTTC. This codes for CASSERLAGAGYNEQFF. This chain uses TRBV9 with TRBJ2-1; TRBD2 matches at 12 bases. Germline V CDR1 and CDR2: SGDLS, YYNGEE. V lost 3 bases, J lost 3 bases, and 7 bases stayed unmatched. The CDR3 runs to 17 residues.

The CDR3 DNA sequence: TGTGCCAGCAGCTTAAGGAGGTTTTTAGAGACCCAGTACTTC. Encoded protein: CASSLRRFLETQYF. V gene TRBV7-2 combines with J gene TRBJ2-5; D might be TRBD2 (5 bases). The CDR3 loop spans 14 amino acids. With 2 bases removed from V and 4 bases from J, the gap between germline ends came to 11 bases. Germline V lookup: CDR1 SGHTA, CDR2 FQGNSA. Combining the CDR3 with reference TRBV7-2 and TRBJ2-5 gives the whole variable domain GAGVSQSPSNKVTEKGKDVELRCDPISGHTALYWYRQSLGQGLEFLIYFQGNSAPDKSGLPSDRFSAERTGGSVSTLTIQRTQQEDSAVYLCASSLRRFLETQYFGPGTRLLVL.